This T cell receptor (beta chain) was captured in a study of CD8+CD57+ T cells in acquired aplastic anemia. Both TCR beta VDJ combination and CDR3 sequence profiling were carried out. Genomic DNA was the template for this profiling. Via MiXCR, TCRdb re-called the reads, giving one row per CDR3 protein. The sample lists about 400,000 distinct CDR3 sequences; about 70% were seen once. The receptor was derived from a human donor in good health, serving as a control. What was sequenced was sorted CD4+, CD8+, or CD8+CD57+ T cells (not recorded which) from PBMCs.

The CDR3 nucleotides are TGTGCCAGCAGCTTAGCGCTGGACGGATACACTGAAGCTTACTTC. It specifies CASSLALDGYTEAYF. V and J are TRBV7-6 and TRBJ2-7; D is unresolved. CDR3 length: 15 residues. Trimming cost V 0 bases and J 13 bases, with 22 bases left between them. Germline V gene sequence: CDR1 SGHVS, CDR2 FNYEAQ.